This TCR beta chain was identified during a study of blood T cell repertoires in COVID-19. Study-level background: Acute and convalescent COVID-19 specimens originated in the United States, Italy and Spain.

Germline V gene data show CDR1 as SGHVS and CDR2 as FQNEAQ. This CDR3 has 12 amino acids. Trimming stripped 0 bases from V and 5 bases from J, with 2 bases between. In the authors' workflow: Estimation of nucleated cell counts relied on the amplification of reference gene primers. TCRdb keeps only in-frame clones here, not all; method: immunoSEQ multiplex PCR. Clone size and V and J calls were adopted from that table, with D and trimming inferred from the DNA. The sample consists of about 160,000 clones, about 90% of them appearing once. Recruits, aged about 18 to 95 years, lived in roughly 22 US areas. The study assigned cohorts using participant-reported clinical history.

The genes are TRBV7-8 and TRBJ1-5; D unresolved. The receptor's source is a woman aged 50 to 60 who had recovered from COVID-19. Sequences were obtained from PBMCs or T cells enriched from blood (not recorded which). This CDR3 is CASSLADQPQHF. In DNA form, the CDR3 reads TGTGCCAGCAGCTTAGCCGATCAGCCCCAGCATTTT.